The sequence of this T cell receptor beta chain was determined in a study of shared clonotypes between healthy human individuals (dated by TCRdb to 2020 to 2022). Broadly, across the study: A couple of women and three men aged 18 to 49 years were included in the cohort. For each donor, CD4 naive and CD4 memory were each run on three plates, CD8 naive on two plates, and CD8 memory on one plate. To estimate repertoire size and how much clonotypes are shared between individuals, the study performed deep sequencing of blood TCR repertoires from a few healthy adults. Libraries were prepared and TCR repertoires were sequenced by different laboratories using diverse techniques, in order to increase sequencing depth and limit assay-specific biases. Per donor, leukapheresis produced somewhere between about 0.8 and 9 billion PBMCs. The study at large found these results: Based on pairwise subsampling, the degree of clonotype sharing among donors was expected to be affected by sequencing depth. Sampling was restricted to blood, and TCR repertoires in tissue are likely to differ from TCR repertoires in blood. When a handful of donors were compared, the shared fraction of clonotypes was about 5.2% for naive CD4, around 4% for naive CD8, 2% to 2.5% for memory CD4, and 0.4% for memory CD8. Incomplete sequencing was indicated by rarefaction of sorted-subset datasets, despite the large sequencing depth. The small number of donors limited the genetic and exposure-history diversity represented. Naive subsets generally had larger estimated clonotype richness than memory subsets. Clonotypes shared by all four sorted-subset donors showed higher generation probabilities than non-shared clonotypes.

Healthy HIV-negative adults with no recently reported acute infections or vaccinations were included as donors. Every donor was a Caucasian adult living in Nashville, Tennessee, USA. CD8 memory samples combined magnetically selected CD45RO+ cells with CCR7-negative CD45RA+ effector memory (TemRA) cells. Blood was collected by leukapheresis, and PBMCs were isolated by Ficoll-Histopaque density gradient centrifugation and then cryopreserved in liquid nitrogen vapor phase. Analytical flow cytometry was used to check the purity and quantity of each magnetically sorted T cell population. Genomic DNA was isolated from each sorted fraction and quantified by UV absorbance on a Nanodrop 2000c. TCR CDR3 regions were amplified from genomic DNA by multiplex PCR using the deep immunoSEQ assay. Genomic DNA extracted from each cell subset was distributed evenly over all wells of several immunoSEQ 96-well plates, and each plate served as one replicate. Each replicate PCR for sorted subsets received around 200 ng genomic DNA, equal to about 30,000 T cell genomes. Purified libraries were measured with a Qubit 3.0 fluorometer, size-checked on a Bioanalyzer 2100, and measured again with the KAPA Library Quantification kit. A separate single-read 150-cycle Illumina NextSeq 550 flow cell was used to sequence each immunoSEQ 96-well plate. Under the source paper's analysis protocol: The immunoSEQ output contained only junctional sequences without quality scores, so filtering could not match that applied to full-length reads. Sequences were annotated with PyIR, a Python wrapper for IgBLAST v1.9, using IMGT germline references to assign V/J genes and CDR3. Reads were removed for weak V/J assignments (E-value above 1e-6), missing CDR3, stop codons, out-of-frame junctions, or ambiguous translated residues. V3J clonotypes were defined by identical inferred V gene, J gene, and CDR3 amino acid sequence. Percentage overlap between repertoires was calculated by dividing the number of shared unique clonotypes by the size of the smaller repertoire. RTK rarefaction, the Chao1 estimator, and Recon v2.1 estimates of unobserved clonotypes were used to assess repertoire richness. For all TCRbeta clonotypes obtained by the gDNA method from a handful of donors, generation probabilities were computed with OLGA. The source is immuneACCESS, and TCRdb retained only in-frame sequences with V and J called. Part of the clones is not carried over; for the studies checked, unresolved V genes explain less than half of this, and the remainder is unexplained. From that table come the V and J calls and clone size; the DNA was used to work out D and trimming. Recorded for this sample are roughly 700,000 clones; 80% to 95% of them occurred a single time. The leading ten clones occupy 34% of the sample.

The V end loses 1 base and the J end loses 4 bases, and a stretch of 13 bases separates them. From cysteine to phenylalanine, the CDR3 is 16 amino acids long. Kept here is only the CDR3 DNA, which spans 48 bases and is read in frame from base 1. As encoded in the germline V gene, CDR1 is MNHNS while CDR2 is SASEGT. Of note for this clone: It lacks a known antigen. No much larger clonotype is one base removed from it; base qualities were not supplied.

The V gene is TRBV6-1 and the J gene is TRBJ1-4, with no confident D gene call. This sequence originates from a young man in good health. Some clones in this sample may be carry-over from other donors' samples. Material for sequencing was memory CD8+ T cells from PBMCs. The cell subset or site label, as the study defines it: CD45RO+ cells pooled with CCR7-negative TemRA cells. CDR3 region: CASSEGGRGYNEKLFF. The nucleotides are TGTGCCAGCAGTGAAGGCGGGCGGGGTTATAATGAAAAACTGTTTTTT.